The entry below describes one TCR beta chain. This record belongs to a study of T-cell reconstitution after alpha-beta-depleted transplantation in children. CDR3 length: 16 residues. Per the germline V gene, CDR1 is SGDLS and CDR2 is YYNGEE. V was pared by 0 bases and J by 1 base, with 12 bases between. The authors prepared the TCRbeta library with unique molecular identifiers. TCRdb fed the PCR reads into MiXCR, producing one record per CDR3 protein. The sample yields about 230,000 distinct CDR3 sequences, around 12% seen once. Sequencing used PBMCs from the stem cell graft donor, obtained from the stem cell graft. The TCR sequence derives from a human donor who donated a stem cell graft to a child with acute lymphoblastic leukemia. The chain joins TRBV9 to TRBJ2-3, with D perhaps given as TRBD1 or TRBD2 (5 bases each). In DNA form, the CDR3 reads TGTGCCAGCAGCGTAGTTGAGGGGCTCGGCACAGATACGCAGTATTTT. It translates to CASSVVEGLGTDTQYF.